This T cell receptor (beta chain) was recovered during a study of T cells expressing NK-cell markers. Overall study context: In sorted CD3+CD56+NKG2C+, CD3+CD56+NKG2C- and CD3+CD56-NKG2C+ T cells, TCR beta repertoires were obtained. Broader study findings: NKG2C+ dominant clonotype frequencies in roughly six donors were roughly 1.0-7.5% of CD8+ T cells.

This CDR3 comprises 14 residues. Per the germline V gene, CDR1 is MRHNA and CDR2 is SNTAGT. Production of TCR beta cDNA relied on 5'RACE template switching with UMIs. TCRdb derives one entry per CDR3 protein from the 5' RACE reads, leaving out DNA. The sample has 500,000 or so distinct CDR3 sequences. As to this clonotype: What it binds is unknown.

Sequencing input: blood T cells: a sorted CD56 or NKG2C T cell subset, CD4+ or CD8+ T cells, or bulk PBMC T cells (not recorded which). The V and J genes are TRBV6-4 and TRBJ2-2; TCRdb lists TRBD1, though no DNA is available to test this call. The receptor was derived from a man aged 18 to 30 in good health. CDR3 loop: CASASEGATGELFF.